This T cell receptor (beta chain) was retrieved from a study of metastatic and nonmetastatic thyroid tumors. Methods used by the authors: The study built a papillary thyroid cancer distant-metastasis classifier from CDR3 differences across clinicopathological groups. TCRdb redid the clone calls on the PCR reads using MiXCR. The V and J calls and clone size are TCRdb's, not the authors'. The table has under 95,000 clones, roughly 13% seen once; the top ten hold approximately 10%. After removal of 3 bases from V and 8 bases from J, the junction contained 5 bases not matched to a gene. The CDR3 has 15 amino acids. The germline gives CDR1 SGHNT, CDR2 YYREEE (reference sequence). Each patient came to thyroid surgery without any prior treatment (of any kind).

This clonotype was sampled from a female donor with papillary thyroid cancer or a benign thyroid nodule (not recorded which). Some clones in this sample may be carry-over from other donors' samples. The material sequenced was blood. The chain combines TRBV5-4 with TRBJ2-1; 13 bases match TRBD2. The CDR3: CASSSTSGRLDEQFF. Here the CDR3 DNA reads TGTGCCAGCAGCTCGACTAGCGGGAGGTTGGATGAGCAGTTCTTC.